Listed here is a single TCR beta chain. Molecular barcoding with unique molecular identifiers was used for the TCRbeta library. TCRdb passed the PCR reads through MiXCR, listing each CDR3 protein once. The sample gives approximately 83,000 distinct CDR3 sequences, roughly 7.7% of which show up once; approximately 6.6% is in the top ten. The data were taken from a study of T-cell reconstitution after alpha-beta-depleted transplantation in children. This CDR3 has 15 residues. The ends were cut back, 4 bases at V and 0 bases at J, with 12 bases in the middle. The source was PBMCs from the stem cell graft donor, collected from the stem cell graft. J is TRBJ1-1 and V is TRBV12-3 or TRBV12-4; D ambiguous. This TCR derives from a human donor who donated a stem cell graft to a child with congenital amegakaryocytic thrombocytopenia. CDR3 sequence (DNA): TGTGCCAGCAGTTATAGGAGAGAAATGAACACTGAAGCTTTCTTT. Protein: CASSYRREMNTEAFF.